The source of this T cell receptor (beta chain) is a study of shared clonotypes between healthy human individuals. Every immunoSEQ plate was one replicate of a subset's evenly spread DNA. TCRdb keeps only in-frame clones here, not all; method: immunoSEQ multiplex PCR. The repertoire holds fewer than 600,000 clones, with approximately 80% as singletons. This clone was observed a few times. This CDR3 is 13 amino acids long. CDR1 MDHEN and CDR2 SYDVKM come from the germline V gene. The V gene end was trimmed by 6 bases and the J gene end by 4 bases; junction bases not matched to a gene: 0. The receptor comes from a woman in her thirties or forties in good health. Some clones in this sample may be carry-over from other donors' samples. J is TRBJ2-5 and V is TRBV28; 12 nucleotides line up with TRBD2. Sample: PBMCs. CDR3 amino acids: CASRLAGGETQYF. The CDR3 region has the DNA TGTGCCAGCAGACTAGCGGGAGGAGAGACCCAGTACTTC.